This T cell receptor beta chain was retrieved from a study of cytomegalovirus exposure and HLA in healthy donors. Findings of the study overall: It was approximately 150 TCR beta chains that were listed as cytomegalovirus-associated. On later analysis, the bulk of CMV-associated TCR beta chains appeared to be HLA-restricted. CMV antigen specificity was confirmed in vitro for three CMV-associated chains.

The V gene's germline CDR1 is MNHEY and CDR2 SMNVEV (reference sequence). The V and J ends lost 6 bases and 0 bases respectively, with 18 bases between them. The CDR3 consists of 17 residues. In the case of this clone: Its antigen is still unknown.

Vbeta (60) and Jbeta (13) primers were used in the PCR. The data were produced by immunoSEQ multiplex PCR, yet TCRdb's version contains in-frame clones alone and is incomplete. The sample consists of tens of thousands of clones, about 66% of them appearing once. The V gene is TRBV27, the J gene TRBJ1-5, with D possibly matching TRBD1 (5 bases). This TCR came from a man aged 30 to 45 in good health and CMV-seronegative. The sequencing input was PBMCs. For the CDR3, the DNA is TGTGCCAGCAGCCCATTCCAGGGAATGTCTAGCAATCAGCCCCAGCATTTT. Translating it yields CASSPFQGMSSNQPQHF.